This T cell receptor beta chain was found in a study of T cell changes during pregnancy in multiple sclerosis. Germline V gene lookup returns CDR1 SQVTM and CDR2 ANQGSEA. The V and J ends lost 6 bases and 6 bases, in that order; junction bases with no gene match: 6. There are 13 residues in the CDR3. Assay used: immunoSEQ multiplex PCR; TCRdb lists only in-frame clones, some missing. This sample has about 54,000 clones, with about 90% found just once. The sequencing here drew on peripheral blood, taken after pregnancy. This chain joins TRBV29-1 and TRBJ1-5; 9 bases agree with TRBD1. This TCR was sampled from a female donor in good health, enrolled as a control in a pregnancy study. CDR3 coding DNA: TGCAGCGTCGCGGACAGGGGAAGTCAGCCCCAGCATTTT. Amino acids: CSVADRGSQPQHF.